This T cell receptor beta chain was recorded in a study of control samples from healthy donors and cancer patients. The germline gives CDR1 MNHEY, CDR2 SVGAGI. Trimming removed 0 bases from V and 7 bases from J, with 15 bases in between. The CDR3 covers 16 residues. The data were produced by immunoSEQ multiplex PCR, yet TCRdb's version contains in-frame clones alone and is incomplete. The table for this sample gives approximately 190,000 clones. The sequencing sample was made of blood. The V and J genes are TRBV6-5 and TRBJ1-4, with TRBD1 as a possible D gene (5 bases). The TCR sequence derives from a woman aged 25 to 39 in good health. The CDR3 DNA sequence: TGTGCCAGCAGTTACTCGATCGGGGGGAAGGGTGAAAAACTGTTTTTT. Translation: CASSYSIGGKGEKLFF.